This section outlines one TCR beta chain sequence together with its context. Its antigen is unknown. The data were obtained in a study of T-cell reconstitution after alpha-beta-depleted transplantation in children. The study, taken as a whole, reports: Reportedly, only several hundred clones from non-depleted graft cells drove alpha-beta T-cell counts at about two months. Fresh T-cell production supplied most of the T-cell counts and diversity seen one year after transplant. In some patients, recipient T cells and intrathymic progenitors surviving conditioning explained high day-60 diversity.

Molecular barcoding with unique molecular identifiers was used for the TCRbeta library. TCRdb independently ran MiXCR on the PCR reads; one entry per CDR3 protein. This table has 610,000 or so distinct CDR3 sequences, 25% to 30% appearing once. The clonotype comes from a boy under two years old with Wiskott-Aldrich syndrome, due to receive a stem cell transplant. Sample: PBMCs, taken before TCRalphabeta/CD19-depleted stem cell transplant.

DNA for the CDR3: TGCGCCAGCAGCCAAGATCCGGGGGAAGAGACCCAGTACTTC. This codes for CASSQDPGEETQYF. The V and J genes are TRBV4-1 and TRBJ2-5, with D perhaps TRBD2 (6 bases). V was trimmed by 0 bases and J by 3 bases, leaving 8 bases between them. The CDR3 totals 14 residues. Germline CDR1 MGHRA, CDR2 YSYEKL.